The 24 T cell receptor beta chains given below trace back to one sample, sequenced in a study of T-cell memory formation after mild COVID-19 (dated by TCRdb to about 2021). Preparation of the library involved 5' RACE. Sequencing was performed on an Illumina NovaSeq 6000. TCRdb trimmed the raw reads at Q25, called clones with MiXCR and kept productive beta chains. Identical CDR3 proteins give one entry, which carries the most common genes and DNA. The sample data list hundreds of thousands of distinct CDR3 sequences, and 16% of these were observed just once. Of the sample, 20% to 25% is held by the ten largest clones. Sequencing was done on a sample of PBMCs or a T cell subset sorted from them (not recorded which). The source is a man aged 18 to 30 who had mild COVID-19 (a few samples of this study predate the infection). The sample titles of this study are shuffled in the database, so cell type and time point are left out; the donor was told from shared clones.

V usage is TRBV12-3 or TRBV12-4 and J usage is TRBJ2-1; the D gene is possibly TRBD1 (6 bases). The V end was cut by 7 bases, the J end by 4 bases, with 11 bases between. The CDR3 has 13 amino acids. The CDR3 here is CASTLDRYNEQFF. In DNA form, the CDR3 reads TGTGCCAGCACCCTGGACAGATACAATGAGCAGTTCTTC.

The rearrangement uses TRBV7-9 and TRBJ1-2, with 7 bases fitting TRBD1. The CDR3 extends over 12 amino acids. J was trimmed by 3 bases and V by 6 bases; bases with no gene match: 1. CDR1 and CDR2 (germline): SEHNR, FQNEAQ (reference sequence). CDR3: CASRGGDYGYTF. In DNA, the CDR3 is TGTGCCAGCAGAGGGGGCGACTATGGCTACACCTTC.

This clonotype was counted only a few times. This rearrangement joins TRBV12-3 or TRBV12-4 to TRBJ1-1, with 9 bases fitting TRBD1. J was trimmed by 0 bases and V by 4 bases; bases with no gene match: 3. This CDR3 contains 15 residues. As DNA, the CDR3 is TGTGCCAGCAGTTGGGGACAGGGAATGAACACTGAAGCTTTCTTT. It encodes CASSWGQGMNTEAFF.

This clonotype was detected only a few times. The V call is TRBV28, the J call TRBJ1-1; 11 bases fit TRBD1. The germline V gene has CDR1 MDHEN and CDR2 SYDVKM. This CDR3 spans 14 amino acids. After removal of 4 bases from V and 9 bases from J, the junction contained 7 bases not matched to a gene. The CDR3 DNA is TGTGCCAGCAGTTCCCCGGACAGGGGGCCTAAAGCTTTCTTT. The encoded protein is CASSSPDRGPKAFF.

The table lists this clonotype with a few counts. The chain joins TRBV27 to TRBJ2-3; TRBD2 agrees at 13 bases. The V gene's germline CDR1 is MNHEY and CDR2 SMNVEV (reference sequence). V shed 5 bases, J shed 6 bases, and the junction held 8 bases outside the gene matches. The CDR3 is 16 amino acids. CDR3 in amino acids: CASSPTSGGATDTQYF. The CDR3 DNA is TGTGCCAGCAGTCCCACTAGCGGGGGGGCCACGGATACGCAGTATTTT.

V usage is TRBV6-4 and J usage is TRBJ2-3; 13 nucleotides match TRBD2. V lost 0 bases and J lost 1; bases outside the gene matches: 1. The CDR3 is 17 amino acids. The germline gives CDR1 MRHNA, CDR2 SNTAGT. The CDR3: CASSDSTSGGGTDTQYF. The CDR3 nucleotides are TGTGCCAGCAGTGACTCTACTAGCGGGGGGGGCACAGATACGCAGTATTTT.

There are many counts of this clonotype. A read error may account for a junction end that differs from germline. The gene calls are TRBV28 and TRBJ2-3; a possible D gene is TRBD1 (6 bases). CDR1 MDHEN and CDR2 SYDVKM come from the germline V gene. The length of the CDR3 is 14 residues. CDR3 nucleotides: TGTGCCAGCAGTTTATTCAGGGGCACGGATACGCAGTATTTT. It is translated as CASSLFRGTDTQYF.

This clonotype was detected ten times or more. This chain links TRBV20-1 with TRBJ2-7; D is unclear. The CDR3 runs 11 residues. Trimming stripped 4 bases from V and 2 bases from J, with 6 bases between. Germline values: CDR1 DFQATT, CDR2 SNEGSKA (reference sequence). CDR3 region: CSATVTYEQYF. Here the CDR3 DNA reads TGCAGTGCTACGGTAACCTACGAGCAGTACTTC.

This clonotype has just a few counts. The CDR3 DNA sequence: TGTGCCAGCAGCTTAAGCAGGGTTAGCCCAGATACGCAGTATTTT. Translation gives CASSLSRVSPDTQYF. The chain uses TRBV7-2 and TRBJ2-3; a possible D gene is TRBD1 (5 bases). V was pared by 2 bases and J by 4 bases, with 13 bases between. CDR1 SGHTA and CDR2 FQGNSA come from the germline V gene. This CDR3 comprises 15 residues.

This clonotype has just a few counts. V and J are TRBV7-9 and TRBJ2-1, with D perhaps being TRBD1 or TRBD2 (5 bases each). Trimming took 6 bases from V and 8 from J, leaving 11 bases between them. There are 12 residues in the CDR3. Per germline, CDR1 SEHNR and CDR2 FQNEAQ (reference sequence). CDR3 region: CASRGERDEQFF. The CDR3 nucleotides are TGTGCCAGCAGGGGGGAAAGGGATGAGCAGTTCTTC.

The chain has TRBV9 and TRBJ2-5; D is uncertain. V was pared by 0 bases and J by 1 base, with 7 bases between. There are 14 residues in the CDR3. CDR1 is SGDLS and CDR2 is YYNGEE in the germline V gene. The DNA of the CDR3 is TGTGCCAGCAGCGTAGTTCCAGGCCAAGAGACCCAGTACTTC. It is translated as CASSVVPGQETQYF.

V gene TRBV7-2 combines with J gene TRBJ2-1; a possible D gene is TRBD1 (6 bases). Germline CDR1 is SGHTA and CDR2 is FQGNSA. The CDR3 contains 15 residues. Trimming cost V 3 bases and J 7 bases, with 16 bases left between them. The CDR3 loop reads CASSFQGLVNNEQFF. The CDR3 DNA follows: TGTGCCAGCAGCTTTCAGGGGTTAGTAAATAATGAGCAGTTCTTC.

V gene TRBV20-1 combines with J gene TRBJ1-5; 7 bases align to TRBD1. The V gene end was trimmed by 5 bases and the J gene end by 2 bases; junction bases not matched to a gene: 6. In germline, CDR1 is DFQATT, CDR2 SNEGSKA (reference sequence). The CDR3 runs 14 residues. CDR3 sequence: CSAARTGGNQPQHF. Here the CDR3 DNA reads TGCAGTGCTGCGCGGACAGGAGGCAATCAGCCCCAGCATTTT.

This chain uses TRBV4-3 with TRBJ2-5; TRBD2 matches at 15 bases. The V gene's germline CDR1 is LGHNA and CDR2 YSLEER. With 1 base clipped from V and 5 bases from J, the junction kept 5 bases outside the gene matches. The CDR3 runs 17 residues. The CDR3 DNA sequence: TGCGCCAGCAGCCAAGGGACTAGCGGGGGGGGTCGGGAGACCCAGTACTTC. This gives the protein CASSQGTSGGGRETQYF.

The rearrangement links TRBV12-3 or TRBV12-4 to TRBJ1-2; no reliable D call. V lost 6 bases and J 2 bases, leaving 16 bases between the germline ends. There are 15 residues in the CDR3. CDR3 DNA sequence: TGTGCCAGCAGGCCGGCAGGATCGGTGAACTATGGCTACACCTTC. This encodes CASRPAGSVNYGYTF.

This clonotype was counted many times. This chain connects TRBV7-9 to TRBJ2-2; TRBD2 matches 8 bases. This CDR3 spans 15 amino acids. From germline, CDR1 is SEHNR and CDR2 FQNEAQ (reference sequence). The junction had 13 bases not matched to a gene; V was cut back by 5 bases and J by 11 bases. CDR3: CASSETSATPPELFF. The DNA for the CDR3 is TGTGCCAGCAGCGAGACTAGCGCCACGCCTCCAGAGCTGTTTTTT.

The V gene is TRBV5-1, the J gene TRBJ1-1; a possible D gene is TRBD1 (6 bases). Trimming left V 4 bases short and J 4 bases short, with 23 bases between. The CDR3 loop spans 17 amino acids. CDR1 is SGHRS, CDR2 YFSETQ, per germline. The CDR3 DNA reads TGCGCCAGCAGCCCAGAACCTTCGAGGGGGGCTGGCACTGAAGCTTTCTTT. This codes for CASSPEPSRGAGTEAFF.

This clonotype was picked up a small number of times. The CDR3 sequence: CASSFWPSTGELFF. The DNA for the CDR3 is TGTGCCAGCAGCTTTTGGCCGAGCACCGGGGAGCTGTTTTTT. The chain couples TRBV7-9 to TRBJ2-2; D unclear. The V and J ends lost 3 bases and 4 bases respectively, with 9 bases between them. The V gene's germline CDR1 is SEHNR and CDR2 FQNEAQ (reference sequence). CDR3 length equals 14 residues. Based on the CDR3 plus reference TRBV7-9 and TRBJ2-2, the full variable domain is DTGVSQNPRHKITKRGQNVTFRCDPISEHNRLYWYRQTLGQGPEFLTYFQNEAQLEKSRLLSDRFSAERPKGSFSTLEIQRTEQGDSAMYLCASSFWPSTGELFFGEGSRLTVL.

The chain is built from TRBV23-1 and TRBJ1-2, with D perhaps matching TRBD1 (6 bases). TRBV23-1 is classed as an ORF, of uncertain function. Trimming shortened V by 6 bases and J by 4 bases, and 12 bases separated the two germline ends. The length of the CDR3 is 13 residues. The CDR3 DNA reads as TGCGCCAGCAGACCCAGGGGAGTCTATGGCTACACCTTC. Amino acids: CASRPRGVYGYTF.

The chain links TRBV5-1 to TRBJ1-1; TRBD1 is a possible D gene (5 bases). Germline lookup yields CDR1 SGHRS and CDR2 YFSETQ. CDR3 length equals 12 residues. Trimming removed 4 bases at V and 13 bases at J, with 17 bases between. Written as DNA, the CDR3 is TGCGCCAGCAGCGCCGGACATCCCGGGGGTTTCTTT. As protein: CASSAGHPGGFF.

This clonotype was detected a few times. V is TRBV7-2 and J is TRBJ2-3, with D perhaps TRBD2 (6 bases). This CDR3 is built from 14 residues. Trimming pared 1 base from V and 6 bases from J, leaving 11 bases between. Germline V CDR1 and CDR2: SGHTA, FQGNSA. The CDR3 protein is CASSLGSSGDTQYF. In nucleotides, the CDR3 is TGTGCCAGCAGCTTAGGATCGAGCGGGGATACGCAGTATTTT.

This rearrangement joins TRBV9 to TRBJ1-1, with D unclear. In germline, CDR1 is SGDLS, CDR2 YYNGEE. The CDR3 totals 14 residues. V shed 5 bases and J shed 0 bases, with 11 bases lying between them. The CDR3 loop reads CASRRSAMNTEAFF. Written as DNA, the CDR3 is TGTGCCAGCAGGAGGTCCGCGATGAACACTGAAGCTTTCTTT.

V is TRBV7-9 and J is TRBJ1-1; 8 nucleotides align to TRBD1. The CDR3 length is 15 residues. Germline loops: CDR1 SEHNR, CDR2 FQNEAQ (reference sequence). After removal of 6 bases from V and 1 base from J, the junction contained 7 bases not matched to a gene. CDR3 residues: CASRQTGAQNTEAFF. The CDR3 nucleotides read TGTGCCAGCAGACAGACAGGGGCTCAGAACACTGAAGCTTTCTTT.

The chain carries TRBV18 and TRBJ2-1, with 11 bases aligning to TRBD2. The CDR3 totals 16 residues. Germline-derived CDR1 and CDR2 are KGHSH and LQKENI. The V gene end was trimmed by 0 bases and the J gene end by 2 bases; junction bases not matched to a gene: 0. The CDR3 sequence: CASSPPSGGAYNEQFF. CDR3 nucleotides: TGTGCCAGCTCACCACCTAGCGGGGGGGCCTACAATGAGCAGTTCTTC. Combining the CDR3 with reference TRBV18 and TRBJ2-1 gives the whole variable domain NAGVMQNPRHLVRRRGQEARLRCSPMKGHSHVYWYRQLPEEGLKFMVYLQKENIIDESGMPKERFSAEFPKEGPSILRIQQVVRGDSAAYFCASSPPSGGAYNEQFFGPGTRLTVL.